The T cell receptor beta chain described here comes from a study of T cell responses to AZD1222 COVID-19 vaccine. Broader study findings: It should be noted that donors were predominantly white British and more often female, and clonal diversity was possibly underestimated.

This clone was counted a few times. No antigen is known for it. TCRdb keeps only in-frame clones here, not all; method: immunoSEQ multiplex PCR. The sample shows 25,000 to 35,000 clones, 89% of them seen only once. Trimming took off 4 bases at V and 1 base at J, with 16 bases between the two ends. CDR3 length: 16 residues. The germline CDR1 and CDR2 sequences are SGHAT and FQNNGV. Sequencing was performed on peripheral blood, taken on day 0 of AZD1222 vaccination. This clonotype was obtained from an adult in good health. V and J are TRBV11-2 and TRBJ2-5; perhaps TRBD1 as D (5 bases). CDR3 DNA: TGTGCCAGCAGCTCAGTGAAACAGGACGGCCAAGAGACCCAGTACTTC. Translation: CASSSVKQDGQETQYF.